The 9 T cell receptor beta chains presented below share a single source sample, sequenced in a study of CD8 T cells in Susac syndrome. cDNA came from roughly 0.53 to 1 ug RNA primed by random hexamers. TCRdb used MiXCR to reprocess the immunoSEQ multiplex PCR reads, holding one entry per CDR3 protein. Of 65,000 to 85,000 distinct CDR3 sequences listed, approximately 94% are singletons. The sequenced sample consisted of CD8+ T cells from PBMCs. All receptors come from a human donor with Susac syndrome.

The CDR3 bases are TGTGCCAGCAGCTTGCGTGTGGGGGCCAACAATGAGCAGTTCTTC. This codes for CASSLRVGANNEQFF. The rearrangement uses TRBV11-2 and TRBJ2-1; TRBD1 is a possible D gene (6 bases). This CDR3 has 15 residues. Germline CDR1 reads SGHAT; CDR2 reads FQNNGV. The V gene lost 3 bases and the J gene lost 5 bases, with 14 bases spanning the gap.

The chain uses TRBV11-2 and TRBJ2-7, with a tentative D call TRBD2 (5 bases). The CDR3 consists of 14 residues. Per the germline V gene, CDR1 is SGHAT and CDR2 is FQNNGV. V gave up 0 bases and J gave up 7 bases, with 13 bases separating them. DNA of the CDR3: TGTGCCAGCAGCTTAGATCGACGGTGGAGGGAGCAGTACTTC. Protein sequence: CASSLDRRWREQYF.

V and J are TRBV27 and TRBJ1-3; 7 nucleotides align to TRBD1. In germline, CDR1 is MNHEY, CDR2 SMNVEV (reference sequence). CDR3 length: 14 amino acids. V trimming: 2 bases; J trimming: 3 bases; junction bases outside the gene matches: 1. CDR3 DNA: TGTGCCAGCAGTTTACAGGGGGGTGGAAACACCATATATTTT. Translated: CASSLQGGGNTIYF.

CDR3 coding DNA: TGCAGTGCCCCGGGAGGGGGTGAAGGAGATACGCAGTATTTT. The encoded protein is CSAPGGGEGDTQYF. The chain uses TRBV20-1 and TRBJ2-3, with TRBD2 matching over 8 bases. This CDR3 is built from 14 residues. With V trimmed by 6 bases and J by 5 bases, 10 bases remained unmatched. The germline V gene has CDR1 DFQATT and CDR2 SNEGSKA (reference sequence).

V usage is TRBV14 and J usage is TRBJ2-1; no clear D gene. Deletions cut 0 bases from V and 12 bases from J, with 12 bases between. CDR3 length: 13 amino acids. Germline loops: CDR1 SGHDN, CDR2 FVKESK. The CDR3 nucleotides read TGTGCCAGCAGCCAAGAGAACATCGGGCGGCAGTTCTTC. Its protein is CASSQENIGRQFF.

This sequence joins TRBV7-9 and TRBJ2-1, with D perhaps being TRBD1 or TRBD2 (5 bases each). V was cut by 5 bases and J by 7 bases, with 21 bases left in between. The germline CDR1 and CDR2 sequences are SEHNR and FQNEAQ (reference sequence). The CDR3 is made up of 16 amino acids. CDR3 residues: CASSPLSGTKVNEQFF. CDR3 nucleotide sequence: TGTGCCAGCAGCCCCCTGTCCGGGACCAAGGTAAATGAGCAGTTCTTC.

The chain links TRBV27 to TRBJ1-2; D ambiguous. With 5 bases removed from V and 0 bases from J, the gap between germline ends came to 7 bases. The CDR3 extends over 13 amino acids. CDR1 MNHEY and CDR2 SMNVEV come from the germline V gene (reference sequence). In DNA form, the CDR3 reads TGTGCCAGCAGTCAGGAGACTAACTATGGCTACACCTTC. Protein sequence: CASSQETNYGYTF.

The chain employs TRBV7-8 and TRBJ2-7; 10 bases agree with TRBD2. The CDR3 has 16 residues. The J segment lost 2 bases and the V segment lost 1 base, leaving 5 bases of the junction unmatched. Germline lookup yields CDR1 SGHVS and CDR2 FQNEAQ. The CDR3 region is CASSLVPSGGPYEQYF. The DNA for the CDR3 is TGTGCCAGCAGCTTAGTCCCTAGCGGGGGTCCCTACGAGCAGTACTTC.

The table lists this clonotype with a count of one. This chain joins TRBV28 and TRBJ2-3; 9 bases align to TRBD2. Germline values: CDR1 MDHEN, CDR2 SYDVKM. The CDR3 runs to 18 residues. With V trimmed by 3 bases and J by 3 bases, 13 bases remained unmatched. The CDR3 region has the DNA TGTGCCAGCAGTTTTATAGCGGGGGTGGTCCTTGTGACAGATACGCAGTATTTT. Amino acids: CASSFIAGVVLVTDTQYF.